Presented here are 3 T cell receptor beta chains from one specimen sequenced in a study of cytomegalovirus exposure and HLA in healthy donors. Researchers ran the PCR with 60 Vbeta and 13 Jbeta primers. Assay used: immunoSEQ multiplex PCR; TCRdb lists only in-frame clones, some missing. The sample shows about 130,000 clones, over 80% of them seen only once. The sequencing sample was made of PBMCs. The receptors stem from a man aged 40-49 years in good health and CMV-seronegative.

This clone was seen a handful of times. The chain combines TRBV9 with TRBJ1-3; D not certain. V was cut by 4 bases and J by 4 bases, with 9 bases left in between. The CDR3 is made up of 13 amino acids. From germline, CDR1 is SGDLS and CDR2 YYNGEE. The CDR3 is CASSQDTGNTIYF. In nucleotides, the CDR3 is TGTGCCAGCAGCCAAGACACGGGAAACACCATATATTTT.

This rearrangement joins TRBV6-6 to TRBJ2-2, with TRBD1 matching over 10 bases. Unmatched junction bases numbered 5, after V lost 5 bases and J lost 5 bases. This CDR3 region has 15 residues. CDR1 is MNHNY and CDR2 is SVGAGI in the germline V gene (reference sequence). This CDR3 reads CASSTLDRGTGELFF. The CDR3 DNA reads as TGTGCCAGCAGTACCTTGGACAGGGGGACCGGGGAGCTGTTTTTT.

This chain uses TRBV7-2 with TRBJ2-7; possible D gene TRBD2, 6 bases. V gave up 5 bases and J gave up 6 bases, with 14 bases separating them. The germline V gene has CDR1 SGHTA and CDR2 FQGNSA. The CDR3 has 13 amino acids. The CDR3 DNA sequence: TGTGCCAGCAGCAAGGACTACCCTTCCGAGCAGTACTTC. It translates to CASSKDYPSEQYF.